This passage covers 5 T cell receptor beta chains from one sample sequenced in a study of T cell repertoires in cytomegalovirus infection. Via MiXCR, TCRdb re-called the reads, giving one row per CDR3 protein. The sample yields around 300,000 distinct CDR3 sequences, roughly 9.5% seen once. Input material: PBMCs. These receptors all stem from a human donor in good health (CMV status not recorded). Some clones in this sample may be carry-over from other donors' samples.

A remark on this clonotype: This may stem from a read error, because a much larger clone lies one nucleotide away. J is TRBJ2-7 and V is TRBV7-2; TRBD2 matches at 7 bases. Germline V gene sequence: CDR1 SGHTA, CDR2 FQGNSA. The CDR3 spans 13 residues. V shed 2 bases and J 9 bases; nucleotides not matched to a gene: 7. The CDR3 region is CASSLSGIGAQYF. The CDR3 DNA reads TGTGCCAGCAGCTTAAGCGGGATAGGGGCGCAGTACTTC.

As concerns this clonotype: A read error may explain this, as a much larger clone is one base away. The V call is TRBV7-4, the J call TRBJ1-6, with 9 bases matching TRBD1. The CDR3 is 17 amino acids. After removal of 2 bases from V and 10 bases from J, the junction contained 12 bases not matched to a gene. Germline CDR1 SGHVT, CDR2 SQSDAQ. CDR3 bases: TGTGCCAGCAGCTTATCAAAAAGACAGGGGGTGAGATCACCCCTCCACTTT. Residues: CASSLSKRQGVRSPLHF.

This chain uses TRBV12-3 or TRBV12-4 with TRBJ1-3; D ambiguous. The V gene lost 6 bases and the J gene lost 4 bases, with 16 bases spanning the gap. CDR3 size: 15 residues. As DNA, the CDR3 is TGTGCCAGCAGAGTCCTGACAATAGGGGGAAACACCATATATTTT. It specifies CASRVLTIGGNTIYF.

This clonotype was seen ten or more times. The genes are TRBV7-2 and TRBJ2-3; 9 bases are a match to TRBD2. The germline V gene has CDR1 SGHTA and CDR2 FQGNSA. The CDR3 contains 17 residues. The V segment lost 1 base and the J segment 4 bases; nucleotides outside the gene matches: 9. As DNA, the CDR3 is TGTGCCAGCAGCTTAGGGGAATTAGCGGGGGCGGCAGATACGCAGTATTTT. It is translated as CASSLGELAGAADTQYF.

This clonotype showed up many times. The V and J genes are TRBV6-2 or TRBV6-3 and TRBJ2-1; D uncertain. CDR3 length: 15 amino acids. Germline CDR1 and CDR2: MNHEY and SVGEGT. Trimming removed 4 bases from V and 2 bases from J, with 12 bases in between. CDR3: CASSFLEDPYNEQFF. The CDR3 coding sequence is TGTGCCAGCAGTTTTCTTGAGGACCCCTACAATGAGCAGTTCTTC.